This T cell receptor (beta chain) appears in the sequencing data of a study of early T cells in non-severe SARS-CoV-2 infection. For the study at large: Sequenced bulk RNA came from whole blood that was unsorted, and chains were unpaired. Study-wide results and limits: In VDJdb matching, anti-spike CD8 responses were favored while private and CD4 specificities went missing.

The V gene end was trimmed by 4 bases and the J gene end by 6 bases; junction bases not matched to a gene: 5. This CDR3 is built from 13 residues. Germline V CDR1 and CDR2: LGHDT, YNNKEL (reference sequence). This clonotype was observed many times. Its specificity is not known. Each single cDNA molecule received a unique molecular identifier. TCRdb called the 5' RACE reads again in MiXCR, with one record for every CDR3 protein. This sample has tens of thousands of distinct CDR3 sequences, with about 8.4% found just once. The J gene is TRBJ2-7, the V gene TRBV3-1; the match to TRBD1 covers 8 bases. The sample taken for sequencing was whole blood. The receptor was derived from an adult who was a healthcare worker with PCR-confirmed SARS-CoV-2 infection or an uninfected control (not recorded which). The CDR3 sequence: CASSLLQGAEQYF. CDR3 nucleotide sequence: TGTGCCAGCAGCCTCCTCCAGGGGGCCGAGCAGTACTTC.